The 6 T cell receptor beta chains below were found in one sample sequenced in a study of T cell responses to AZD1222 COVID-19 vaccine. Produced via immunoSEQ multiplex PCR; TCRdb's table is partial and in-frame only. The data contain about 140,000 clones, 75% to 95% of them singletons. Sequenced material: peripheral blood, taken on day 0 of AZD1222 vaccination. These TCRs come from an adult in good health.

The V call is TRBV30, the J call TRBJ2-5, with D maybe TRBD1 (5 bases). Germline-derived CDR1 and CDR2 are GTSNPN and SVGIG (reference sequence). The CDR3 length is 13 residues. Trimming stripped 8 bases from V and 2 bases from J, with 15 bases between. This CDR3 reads CALQTDRQETQYF. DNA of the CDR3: TGTGCCCTACAGACAGACCGACAAGAGACCCAGTACTTC. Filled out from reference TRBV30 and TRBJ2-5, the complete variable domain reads SQTIHQWPATLVQPVGSPLSLECTVEGTSNPNLYWYRQAAGRGLQLLFYSVGIGQISSEVPQNLSASRPQDRQFILSSKKLLLSDSGFYLCALQTDRQETQYFGPGTRLLVL.

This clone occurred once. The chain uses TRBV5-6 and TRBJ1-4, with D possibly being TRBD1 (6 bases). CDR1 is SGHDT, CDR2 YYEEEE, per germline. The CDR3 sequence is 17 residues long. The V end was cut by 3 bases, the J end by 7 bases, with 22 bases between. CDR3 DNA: TGTGCCAGCAGCTCCACCGGCGGGGGGGCGCTATTTGAAAAACTGTTTTTT. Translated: CASSSTGGGALFEKLFF.

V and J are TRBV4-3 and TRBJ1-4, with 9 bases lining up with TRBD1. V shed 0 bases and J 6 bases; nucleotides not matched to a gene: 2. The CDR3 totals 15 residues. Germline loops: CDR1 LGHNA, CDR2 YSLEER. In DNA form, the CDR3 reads TGCGCCAGCAGCCAAGAGAACAGGGGGCATGAAAAACTGTTTTTT. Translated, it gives CASSQENRGHEKLFF.

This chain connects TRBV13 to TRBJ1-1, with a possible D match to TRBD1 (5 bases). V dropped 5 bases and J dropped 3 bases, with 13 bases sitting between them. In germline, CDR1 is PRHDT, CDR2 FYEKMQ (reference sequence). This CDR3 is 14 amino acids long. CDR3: CASSLRGRHTEAFF. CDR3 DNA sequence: TGTGCCAGCAGCCTCCGGGGGAGGCACACTGAAGCTTTCTTT.

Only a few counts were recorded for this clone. The CDR3 loop is CASSPPVVTTTDTQYF. In DNA, the CDR3 is TGTGCCAGCTCACCACCAGTGGTTACTACGACAGATACGCAGTATTTT. The chain recombines TRBV18 with TRBJ2-3; D gene uncertain. The V end was cut by 0 bases, the J end by 3 bases, with 13 bases between. CDR3 size: 16 residues. The germline V gene has CDR1 KGHSH and CDR2 LQKENI.

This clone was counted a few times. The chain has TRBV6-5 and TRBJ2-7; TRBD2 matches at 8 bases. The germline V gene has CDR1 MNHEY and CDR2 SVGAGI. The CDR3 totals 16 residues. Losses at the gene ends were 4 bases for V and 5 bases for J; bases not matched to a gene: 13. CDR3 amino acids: CASSSSGAGGVDEQYF. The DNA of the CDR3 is TGTGCCAGCAGTTCGTCTGGTGCGGGGGGAGTTGACGAGCAGTACTTC.